This is a list of T cell receptor beta chains from one sample in a study of T cells in localized non-small cell lung cancer. The assay was immunoSEQ multiplex PCR, and TCRdb's table has in-frame clones only and misses some. The repertoire holds roughly 84,000 clones, around 90% seen once, with 20% in the top ten. Source: peripheral blood, taken before any cancer treatment. Every receptor here comes from a woman aged 35 to 69 with stage I squamous cell lung carcinoma. CDR3s include the opening cysteine and the closing phenylalanine or tryptophan. Each record gives: V gene, clone size, J gene, D gene, CDR3 protein, CDR3 DNA. D genes are given only for firm matches. Some rows have no size entry. The others give once, few or many, or a class for an expanded clone.

TRBV5-1	-	TRBJ1-5	-	CASSLVGSPGQPQHF	TGCGCCAGCAGCTTGGTCGGGTCGCCGGGGCAGCCCCAGCATTTT
TRBV18	-	TRBJ1-5	-	CASSPRAGENQPQHF	TGTGCCAGCTCACCACGGGCAGGGGAAAATCAGCCCCAGCATTTT
TRBV2	-	TRBJ1-1	-	CASSEGRMSPEAFF	TGTGCCAGCAGTGAAGGCAGAATGAGTCCTGAAGCTTTCTTT
TRBV5-1	-	TRBJ2-7	TRBD2	CASSIRTSGREQYF	TGCGCCAGCAGTATCCGGACTAGCGGGCGAGAGCAGTACTTC
TRBV19	-	TRBJ2-1	TRBD2	CASSVIPGLAGVSSYNEQFF	TGTGCCAGTAGTGTAATCCCGGGACTAGCGGGGGTAAGCTCCTACAATGAGCAGTTCTTC
TRBV25-1	-	TRBJ2-3	-	CASSGTRETSTDTQYF	TGTGCCAGCAGTGGCACTAGGGAGACTAGCACAGATACGCAGTATTTT
TRBV6-6	-	TRBJ1-1	TRBD1	CASSQGARLEAFF	TGTGCCAGCAGCCAGGGGGCCAGGCTTGAAGCTTTCTTT
TRBV7-9	few	TRBJ2-7	-	CASRRDPSYEQYF	TGTGCCAGCAGGCGGGACCCTTCCTACGAGCAGTACTTC
TRBV21-1	-	TRBJ1-4	-	CASSKKKKNEKLFF	TGTGCCAGCAGCAAAAAGAAGAAGAATGAAAAACTGTTTTTT
TRBV10-1	few	TRBJ2-7	TRBD1	CASSGQGSSYEQYF	TGCGCCAGCTCGGGACAGGGGAGCTCCTACGAGCAGTACTTC
TRBV27	-	TRBJ1-6	-	CASRGLSYNSPLHF	TGTGCCAGCAGGGGTCTTTCCTATAATTCACCCCTCCACTTT
TRBV5-6	-	TRBJ2-7	TRBD1	CASSLILGTGPREQYF	TGTGCCAGCAGCTTGATCTTGGGGACAGGACCCCGAGAGCAGTACTTC
TRBV6-6	-	TRBJ1-1	TRBD1	CASSRDRGGQGAFF	TGTGCCAGCAGCAGGGACAGGGGAGGGCAAGGAGCTTTCTTT
TRBV19	-	TRBJ1-6	TRBD1	CASSHRGSPLHF	TGTGCCAGTAGCCACAGGGGCTCACCCCTCCACTTT
TRBV7-9	once	TRBJ2-7	TRBD2	CASSLEASGVYEQYF	TGTGCCAGCAGCTTAGAGGCTAGCGGGGTCTACGAGCAGTACTTC
TRBV2	-	TRBJ2-5	TRBD2	CASSRGTSGGVETQYF	TGTGCCAGCAGTAGAGGGACTAGCGGGGGGGTTGAGACCCAGTACTTC
TRBV5-1	-	TRBJ2-1	-	CASSLDYNEQFF	TGCGCCAGCAGCTTGGACTACAATGAGCAGTTCTTC
TRBV25-1	-	TRBJ2-3	-	CASSESLTDTQYF	TGTGCCAGCAGTGAAAGTCTGACAGATACGCAGTATTTT
TRBV5-1	-	TRBJ1-4	TRBD1	CASSTGGQANEKLFF	TGCGCCAGCAGTACAGGGGGACAAGCGAATGAAAAACTGTTTTTT